The 6 T cell receptor beta chains given below trace back to one sample, sequenced in a study of memory CD4+ T cells and cytomegalovirus serostatus. Single viable CD3+CD4+CD8-CD45RO+ cells were sorted as the memory CD4+ T cells. TCRdb's table, derived via immunoSEQ multiplex PCR, lists solely in-frame clones and lacks some. Of under 75,000 clones detected, about three quarters appear once; the ten largest clones hold approximately 0.5%. Input material: memory CD4+ T cells from blood. These receptors were taken from an adult in good health and CMV-seronegative. Some clones in this sample may be carry-over from other donors' samples.

The chain's CDR3 is CASRPAFADTIYF. The CDR3 DNA sequence: TGTGCCAGCAGGCCGGCCTTCGCGGACACCATATATTTT. V is TRBV6-6 and J is TRBJ1-3; D unclear. Germline values: CDR1 MNHNY, CDR2 SVGAGI (reference sequence). Between the trimmed V and J ends, which lost 6 bases and 8 bases, there was a span of 14 bases. The CDR3 contains 13 residues.

The chain uses TRBV6-1 and TRBJ2-7; no firm D call. The CDR3 has 14 amino acids. Germline-derived CDR1 and CDR2 are MNHNS and SASEGT. Between the trimmed V and J ends, which lost 3 bases and 2 bases, there was a span of 11 bases. CDR3 coding DNA: TGTGCCAGCAGTGAGTTGGGTAACCCCTACGAGCAGTACTTC. Translated, it gives CASSELGNPYEQYF.

The chain is built from TRBV5-6 and TRBJ2-3; perhaps TRBD1 as D (5 bases). The CDR3 loop spans 13 amino acids. Germline loops: CDR1 SGHDT, CDR2 YYEEEE. The germline V and J ends were trimmed by 4 bases and 4 bases, with 10 bases remaining between them. In DNA form, the CDR3 reads TGTGCCAGCAGCATTCTCAGGGCAGATACGCAGTATTTT. Translating it yields CASSILRADTQYF.

The chain uses TRBV6-5 and TRBJ2-3; possible D gene TRBD2, 5 bases. Per germline, CDR1 MNHEY and CDR2 SVGAGI. V lost 0 bases and J lost 7, with 17 bases in between. CDR3 length equals 16 residues. In DNA, the CDR3 is TGTGCCAGCAGTTACTCGAGACGAGAGGGCCGGAATACGCAGTATTTT. It specifies CASSYSRREGRNTQYF.

The chain carries TRBV2 and TRBJ2-1; 14 bases map to TRBD2. Germline loops: CDR1 SNHLY, CDR2 FYNNEI. The V and J ends lost 10 bases and 0 bases, in that order; junction bases with no gene match: 5. The CDR3 length is 16 residues. As DNA, the CDR3 is TGTGCCACAGGGACTAGCGGGAGAAGCTCCTACAATGAGCAGTTCTTC. This gives the protein CATGTSGRSSYNEQFF.

The rearrangement uses TRBV19 and TRBJ2-3; D is unresolved. V was shortened by 10 bases and J by 1 base, with 12 bases between the two germline ends. Per the germline V gene, CDR1 is LNHDA and CDR2 is SQIVND (reference sequence). The CDR3 covers 13 residues. DNA for the CDR3: TGTGCCACTTCCCCTCAAGGCACAGATACGCAGTATTTT. Encoded protein: CATSPQGTDTQYF.